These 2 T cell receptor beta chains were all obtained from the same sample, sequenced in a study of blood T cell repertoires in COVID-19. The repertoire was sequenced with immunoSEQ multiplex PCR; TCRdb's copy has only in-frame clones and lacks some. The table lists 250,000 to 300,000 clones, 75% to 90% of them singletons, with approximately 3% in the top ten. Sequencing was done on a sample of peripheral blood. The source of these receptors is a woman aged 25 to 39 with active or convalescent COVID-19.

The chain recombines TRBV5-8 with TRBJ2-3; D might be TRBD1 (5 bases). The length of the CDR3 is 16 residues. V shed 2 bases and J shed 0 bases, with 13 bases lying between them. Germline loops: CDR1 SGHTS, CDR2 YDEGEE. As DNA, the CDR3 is TGTGCCAGCAGCTTAGGACACCTCACTAGCACAGATACGCAGTATTTT. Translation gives CASSLGHLTSTDTQYF.

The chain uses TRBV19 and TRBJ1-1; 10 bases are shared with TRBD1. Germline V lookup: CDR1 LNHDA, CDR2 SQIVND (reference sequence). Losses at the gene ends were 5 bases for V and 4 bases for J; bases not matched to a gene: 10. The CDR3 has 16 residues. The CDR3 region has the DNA TGTGCCAGTAGTCCCCAGCGGGGACAGGGGTTCACTGAAGCTTTCTTT. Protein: CASSPQRGQGFTEAFF.